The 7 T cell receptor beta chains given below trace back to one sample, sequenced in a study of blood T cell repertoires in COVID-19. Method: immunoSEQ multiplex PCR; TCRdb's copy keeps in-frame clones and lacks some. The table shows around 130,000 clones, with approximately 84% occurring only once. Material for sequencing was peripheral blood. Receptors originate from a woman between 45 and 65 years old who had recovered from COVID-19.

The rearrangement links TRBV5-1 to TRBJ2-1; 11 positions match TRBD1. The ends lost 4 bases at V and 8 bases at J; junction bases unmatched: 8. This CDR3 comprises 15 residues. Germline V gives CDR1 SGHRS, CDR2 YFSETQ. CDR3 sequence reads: CASSGRTGGSDEQFF. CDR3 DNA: TGCGCCAGCAGCGGAAGGACAGGGGGCTCGGATGAGCAGTTCTTC.

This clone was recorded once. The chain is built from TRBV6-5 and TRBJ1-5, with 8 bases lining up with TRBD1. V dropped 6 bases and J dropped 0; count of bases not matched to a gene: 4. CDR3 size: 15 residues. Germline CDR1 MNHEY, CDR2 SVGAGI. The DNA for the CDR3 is TGTGCCAGCAGACGGACAGGGAATAGCAATCAGCCCCAGCATTTT. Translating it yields CASRRTGNSNQPQHF.

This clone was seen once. The CDR3 nucleotides read TGTGCCAGCAGCCATTACTTAGCCAAAAACATTCAGTACTTC. As protein: CASSHYLAKNIQYF. This chain links TRBV11-2 with TRBJ2-4; D gene uncertain. This CDR3 is 14 amino acids long. Trimming removed 5 bases from V and 0 bases from J, with 8 bases in between. Germline V gene lookup returns CDR1 SGHAT and CDR2 FQNNGV.

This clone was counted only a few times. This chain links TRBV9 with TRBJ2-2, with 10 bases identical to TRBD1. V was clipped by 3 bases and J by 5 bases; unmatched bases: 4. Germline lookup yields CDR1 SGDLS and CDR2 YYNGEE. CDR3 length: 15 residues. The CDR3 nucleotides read TGTGCCAGCAGCGGCCGACAGGGGGCGACCGGGGAGCTGTTTTTT. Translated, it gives CASSGRQGATGELFF.

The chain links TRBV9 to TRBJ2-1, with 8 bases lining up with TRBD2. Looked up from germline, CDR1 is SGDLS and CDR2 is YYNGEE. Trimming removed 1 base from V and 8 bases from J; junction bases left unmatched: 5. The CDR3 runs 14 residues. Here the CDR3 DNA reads TGTGCCAGCAGCGTAACGGGAGGGCCCTATGAGCAGTTCTTC. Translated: CASSVTGGPYEQFF.

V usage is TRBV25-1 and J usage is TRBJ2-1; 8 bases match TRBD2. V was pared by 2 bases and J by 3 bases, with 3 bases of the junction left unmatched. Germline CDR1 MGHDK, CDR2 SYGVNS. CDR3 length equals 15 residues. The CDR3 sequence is CASSESGGNYNEQFF. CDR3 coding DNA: TGTGCCAGCAGTGAAAGCGGGGGCAACTACAATGAGCAGTTCTTC.

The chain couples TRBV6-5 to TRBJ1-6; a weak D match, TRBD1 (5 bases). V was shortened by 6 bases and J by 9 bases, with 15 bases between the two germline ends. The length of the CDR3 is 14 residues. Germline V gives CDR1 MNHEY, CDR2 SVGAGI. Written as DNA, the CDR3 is TGTGCCAGCAGCTCAGGGATCACCCGTTCACCCCTCCACTTT. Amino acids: CASSSGITRSPLHF.